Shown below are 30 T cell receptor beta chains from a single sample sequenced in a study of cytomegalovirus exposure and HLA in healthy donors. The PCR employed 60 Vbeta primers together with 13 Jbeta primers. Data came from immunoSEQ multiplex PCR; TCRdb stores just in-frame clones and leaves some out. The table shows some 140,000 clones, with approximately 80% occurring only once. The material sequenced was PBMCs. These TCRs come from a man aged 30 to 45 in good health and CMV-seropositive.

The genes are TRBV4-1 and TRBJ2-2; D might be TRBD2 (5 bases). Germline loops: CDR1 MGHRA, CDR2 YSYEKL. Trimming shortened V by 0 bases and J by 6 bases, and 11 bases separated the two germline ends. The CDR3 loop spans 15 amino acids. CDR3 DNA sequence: TGCGCCAGCAGCCAAGACCTCGGGGTGGCCGGGGAGCTGTTTTTT. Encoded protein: CASSQDLGVAGELFF.

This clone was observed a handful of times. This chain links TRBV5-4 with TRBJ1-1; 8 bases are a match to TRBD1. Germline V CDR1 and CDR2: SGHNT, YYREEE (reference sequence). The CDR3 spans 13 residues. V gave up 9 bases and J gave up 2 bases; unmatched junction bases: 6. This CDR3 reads CATHGTGNTEAFF. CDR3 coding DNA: TGTGCCACTCACGGGACAGGCAACACTGAAGCTTTCTTT.

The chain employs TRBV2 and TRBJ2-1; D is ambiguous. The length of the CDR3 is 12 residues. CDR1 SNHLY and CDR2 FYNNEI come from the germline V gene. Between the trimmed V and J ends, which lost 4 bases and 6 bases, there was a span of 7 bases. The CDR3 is CASSVLSNEQFF. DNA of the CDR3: TGTGCCAGCAGTGTCTTGAGCAATGAGCAGTTCTTC.

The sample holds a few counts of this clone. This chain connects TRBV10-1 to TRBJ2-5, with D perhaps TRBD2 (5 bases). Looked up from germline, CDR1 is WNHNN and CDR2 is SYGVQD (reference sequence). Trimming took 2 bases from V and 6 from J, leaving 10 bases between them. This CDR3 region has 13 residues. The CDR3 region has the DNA TGCGCCAGCAGTGAGGCGGGCTTTCAGACCCAGTACTTC. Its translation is CASSEAGFQTQYF.

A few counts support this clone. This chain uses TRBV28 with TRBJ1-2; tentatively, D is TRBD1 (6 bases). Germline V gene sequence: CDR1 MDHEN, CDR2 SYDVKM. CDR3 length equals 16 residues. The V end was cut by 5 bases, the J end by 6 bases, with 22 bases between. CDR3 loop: CASSTPLTGSGDGYTF. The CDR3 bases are TGTGCCAGCAGTACTCCCTTGACAGGTTCCGGGGATGGCTACACCTTC.

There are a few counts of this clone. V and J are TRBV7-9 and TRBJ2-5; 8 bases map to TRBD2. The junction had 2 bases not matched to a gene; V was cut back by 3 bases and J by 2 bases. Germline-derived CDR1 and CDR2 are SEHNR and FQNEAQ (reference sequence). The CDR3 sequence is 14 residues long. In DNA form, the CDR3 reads TGTGCCAGCAGCTTCTCGGGGGGGCAAGAGACCCAGTACTTC. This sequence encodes CASSFSGGQETQYF.

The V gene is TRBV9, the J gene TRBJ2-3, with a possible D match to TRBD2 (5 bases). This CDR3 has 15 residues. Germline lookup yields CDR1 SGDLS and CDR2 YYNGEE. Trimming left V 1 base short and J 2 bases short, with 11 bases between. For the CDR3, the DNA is TGTGCCAGCAGCGTATCTGGAGGTGACACAGATACGCAGTATTTT. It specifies CASSVSGGDTDTQYF. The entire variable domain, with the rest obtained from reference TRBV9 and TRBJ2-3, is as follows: DSGVTQTPKHLITATGQRVTLRCSPRSGDLSVYWYQQSLDQGLQFLIQYYNGEERAKGNILERFSAQQFPDLHSELNLSSLELGDSALYFCASSVSGGDTDTQYFGPGTRLTVL.

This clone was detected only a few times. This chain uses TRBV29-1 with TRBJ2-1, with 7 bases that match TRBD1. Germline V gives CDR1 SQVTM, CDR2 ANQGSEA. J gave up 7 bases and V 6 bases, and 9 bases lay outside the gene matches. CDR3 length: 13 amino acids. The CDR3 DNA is TGCAGCGTCATGACAGGGCCCAAAAATGAGCAGTTCTTC. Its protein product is CSVMTGPKNEQFF.

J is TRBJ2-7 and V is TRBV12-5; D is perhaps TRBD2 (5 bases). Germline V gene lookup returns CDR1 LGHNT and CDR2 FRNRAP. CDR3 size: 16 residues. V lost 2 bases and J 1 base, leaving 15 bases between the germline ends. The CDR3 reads CASGLIGLLRSYEQYF. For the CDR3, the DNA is TGTGCTAGTGGTTTGATAGGACTGTTACGGTCCTACGAGCAGTACTTC.

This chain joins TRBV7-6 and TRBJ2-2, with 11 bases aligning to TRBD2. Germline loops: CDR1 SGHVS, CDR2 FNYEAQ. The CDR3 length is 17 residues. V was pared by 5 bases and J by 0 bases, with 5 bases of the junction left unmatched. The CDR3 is CASSPRTSGSNTGELFF. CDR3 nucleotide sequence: TGTGCCAGCAGCCCGAGGACTAGCGGGTCGAACACCGGGGAGCTGTTTTTT.

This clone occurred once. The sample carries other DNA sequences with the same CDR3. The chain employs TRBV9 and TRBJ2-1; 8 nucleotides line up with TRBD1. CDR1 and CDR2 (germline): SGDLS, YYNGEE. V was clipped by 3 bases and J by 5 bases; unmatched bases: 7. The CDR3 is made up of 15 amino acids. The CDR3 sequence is CASSANPTGDNEQFF. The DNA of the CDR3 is TGTGCCAGCAGCGCAAACCCGACAGGGGACAATGAGCAGTTCTTC.

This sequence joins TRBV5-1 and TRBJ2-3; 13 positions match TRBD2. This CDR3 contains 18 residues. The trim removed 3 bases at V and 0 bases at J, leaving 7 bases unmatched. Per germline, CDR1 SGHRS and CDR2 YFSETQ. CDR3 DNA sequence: TGCGCCAGCAGCTGGGGACTAGCGGGAAGTCGTAGCACAGATACGCAGTATTTT. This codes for CASSWGLAGSRSTDTQYF.

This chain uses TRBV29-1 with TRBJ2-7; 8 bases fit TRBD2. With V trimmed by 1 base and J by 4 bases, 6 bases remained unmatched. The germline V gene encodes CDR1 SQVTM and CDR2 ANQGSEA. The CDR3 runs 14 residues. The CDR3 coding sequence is TGCAGCGTTGAAGGAGAGGGCGGGAGGTACGAGCAGTACTTC. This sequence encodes CSVEGEGGRYEQYF.

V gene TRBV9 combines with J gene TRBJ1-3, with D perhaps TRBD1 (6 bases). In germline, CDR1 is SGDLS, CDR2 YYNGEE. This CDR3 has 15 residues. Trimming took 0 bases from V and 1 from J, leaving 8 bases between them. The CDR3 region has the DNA TGTGCCAGCAGCGTAGAGGGGGTTTCTGGAAACACCATATATTTT. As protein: CASSVEGVSGNTIYF.

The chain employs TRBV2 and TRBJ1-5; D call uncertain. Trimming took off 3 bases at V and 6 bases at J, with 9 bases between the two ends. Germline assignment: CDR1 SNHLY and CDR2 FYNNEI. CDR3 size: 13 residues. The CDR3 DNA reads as TGTGCCAGCAGTGAGGCAACGATTCAGCCCCAGCATTTT. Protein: CASSEATIQPQHF.

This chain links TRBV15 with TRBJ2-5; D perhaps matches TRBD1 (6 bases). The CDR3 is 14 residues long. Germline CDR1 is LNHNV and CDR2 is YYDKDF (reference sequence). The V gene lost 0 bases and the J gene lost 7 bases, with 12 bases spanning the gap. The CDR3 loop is CATSRDRGTGTQYF. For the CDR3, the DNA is TGTGCCACCAGCAGAGATAGGGGGACGGGGACCCAGTACTTC. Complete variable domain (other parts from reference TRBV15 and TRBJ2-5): DAMVIQNPRYQVTQFGKPVTLSCSQTLNHNVMYWYQQKSSQAPKLLFHYYDKDFNNEADTPDNFQSRRPNTSFCFLDIRSPGLGDTAMYLCATSRDRGTGTQYFGPGTRLLVL.

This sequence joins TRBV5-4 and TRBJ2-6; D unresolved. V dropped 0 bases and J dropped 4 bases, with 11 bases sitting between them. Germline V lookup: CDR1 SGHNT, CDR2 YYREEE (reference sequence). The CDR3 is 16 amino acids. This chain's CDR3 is CASSLAPRSGANVLTF. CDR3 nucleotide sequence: TGTGCCAGCAGCTTGGCCCCCAGGTCCGGGGCCAACGTCCTGACTTTC.

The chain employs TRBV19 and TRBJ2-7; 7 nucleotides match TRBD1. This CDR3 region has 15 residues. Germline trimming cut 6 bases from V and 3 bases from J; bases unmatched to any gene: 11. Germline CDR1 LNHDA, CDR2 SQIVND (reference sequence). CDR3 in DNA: TGTGCCAGTAGCCAAACACCGGCAGGGGGCTACGAGCAGTACTTC. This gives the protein CASSQTPAGGYEQYF.

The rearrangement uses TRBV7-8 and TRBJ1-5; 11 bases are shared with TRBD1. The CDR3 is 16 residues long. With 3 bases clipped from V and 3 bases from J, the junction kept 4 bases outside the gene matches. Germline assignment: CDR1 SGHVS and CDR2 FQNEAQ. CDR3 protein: CASSFGQGAINQPQHF. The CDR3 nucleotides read TGTGCCAGCAGCTTTGGACAGGGGGCAATCAATCAGCCCCAGCATTTT.

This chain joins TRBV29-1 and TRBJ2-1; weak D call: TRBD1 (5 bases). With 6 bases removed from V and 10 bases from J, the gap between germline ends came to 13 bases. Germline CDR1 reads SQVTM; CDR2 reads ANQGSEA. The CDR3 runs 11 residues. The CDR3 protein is CSVRQHREQFF. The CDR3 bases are TGCAGCGTACGACAGCACCGGGAGCAGTTCTTC.

The DNA for the CDR3 is TGTGCCAGCAGTTCCTCCGGGACAGGGGGCGAAGAGCAGTACTTC. Residues: CASSSSGTGGEEQYF. The V call is TRBV28, the J call TRBJ2-7; 12 bases match TRBD1. Trimming took 4 bases from V and 7 from J; bases not matched to a gene: 8. CDR1 and CDR2 (germline): MDHEN, SYDVKM. The CDR3 length is 15 residues.

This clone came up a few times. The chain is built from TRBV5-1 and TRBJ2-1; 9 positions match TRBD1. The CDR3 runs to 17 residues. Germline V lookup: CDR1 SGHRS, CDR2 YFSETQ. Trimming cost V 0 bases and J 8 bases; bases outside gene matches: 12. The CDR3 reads CASSLESSGTGSDEQFF. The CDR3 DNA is TGCGCCAGCAGCTTGGAAAGCTCTGGGACAGGGAGCGATGAGCAGTTCTTC.

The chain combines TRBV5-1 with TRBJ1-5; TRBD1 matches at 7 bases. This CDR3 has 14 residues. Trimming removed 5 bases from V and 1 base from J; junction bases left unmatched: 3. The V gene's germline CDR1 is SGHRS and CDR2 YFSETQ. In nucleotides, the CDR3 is TGCGCCAGCAGTGAGGGGGCGAGCAATCAGCCCCAGCATTTT. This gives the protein CASSEGASNQPQHF.

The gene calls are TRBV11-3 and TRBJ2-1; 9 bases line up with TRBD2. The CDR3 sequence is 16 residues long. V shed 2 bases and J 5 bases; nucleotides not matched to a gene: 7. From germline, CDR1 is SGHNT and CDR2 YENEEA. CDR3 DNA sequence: TGTGCCAGCAGCTTACGATCCCTAGCGGGGAACAATGAGCAGTTCTTC. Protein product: CASSLRSLAGNNEQFF. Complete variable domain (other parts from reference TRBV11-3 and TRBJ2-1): EAGVVQSPRYKIIEKKQPVAFWCNPISGHNTLYWYLQNLGQGPELLIRYENEEAVDDSQLPKDRFSAERLKGVDSTLKIQPAELGDSAVYLCASSLRSLAGNNEQFFGPGTRLTVL.

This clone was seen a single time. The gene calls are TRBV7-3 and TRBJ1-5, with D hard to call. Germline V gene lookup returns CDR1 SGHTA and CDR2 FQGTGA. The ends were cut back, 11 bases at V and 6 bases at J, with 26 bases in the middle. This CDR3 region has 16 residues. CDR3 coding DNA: TGTGCCTCACTCGGACTACCACCCCGACGCCGTCAGCCCCAGCATTTT. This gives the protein CASLGLPPRRRQPQHF.

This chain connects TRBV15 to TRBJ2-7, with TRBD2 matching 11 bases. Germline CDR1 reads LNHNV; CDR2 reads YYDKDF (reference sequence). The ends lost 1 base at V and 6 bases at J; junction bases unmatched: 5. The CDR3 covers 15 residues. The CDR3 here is CATSRVLAGGGEQYF. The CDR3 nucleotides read TGTGCCACCAGCAGAGTGCTAGCGGGAGGTGGCGAGCAGTACTTC.

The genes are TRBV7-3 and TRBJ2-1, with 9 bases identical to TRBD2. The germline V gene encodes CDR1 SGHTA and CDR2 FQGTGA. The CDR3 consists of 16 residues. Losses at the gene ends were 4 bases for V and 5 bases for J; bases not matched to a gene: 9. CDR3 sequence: CASSSREVAGDNEQFF. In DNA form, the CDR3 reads TGTGCCAGCAGCTCACGAGAGGTAGCGGGAGACAATGAGCAGTTCTTC.

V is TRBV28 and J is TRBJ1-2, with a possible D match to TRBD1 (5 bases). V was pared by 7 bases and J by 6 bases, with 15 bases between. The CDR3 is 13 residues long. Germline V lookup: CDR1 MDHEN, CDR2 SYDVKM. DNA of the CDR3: TGTGCCAGCACCAATACAGGTCCGCATGGCTACACCTTC. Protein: CASTNTGPHGYTF.

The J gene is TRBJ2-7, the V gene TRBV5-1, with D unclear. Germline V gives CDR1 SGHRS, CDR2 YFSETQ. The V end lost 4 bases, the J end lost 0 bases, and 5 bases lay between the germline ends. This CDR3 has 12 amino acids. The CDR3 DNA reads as TGCGCCAGCAGCCTTAACTCCTACGAGCAGTACTTC. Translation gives CASSLNSYEQYF. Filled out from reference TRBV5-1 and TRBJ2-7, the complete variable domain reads KAGVTQTPRYLIKTRGQQVTLSCSPISGHRSVSWYQQTPGQGLQFLFEYFSETQRNKGNFPGRFSGRQFSNSRSEMNVSTLELGDSALYLCASSLNSYEQYFGPGTRLTVT.

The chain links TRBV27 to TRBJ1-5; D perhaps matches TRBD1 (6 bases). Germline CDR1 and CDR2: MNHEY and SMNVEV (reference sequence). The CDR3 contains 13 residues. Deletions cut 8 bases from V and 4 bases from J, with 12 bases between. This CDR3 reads CASRYDRNQPQHF. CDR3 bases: TGTGCCAGCCGTTACGACAGGAATCAGCCCCAGCATTTT.